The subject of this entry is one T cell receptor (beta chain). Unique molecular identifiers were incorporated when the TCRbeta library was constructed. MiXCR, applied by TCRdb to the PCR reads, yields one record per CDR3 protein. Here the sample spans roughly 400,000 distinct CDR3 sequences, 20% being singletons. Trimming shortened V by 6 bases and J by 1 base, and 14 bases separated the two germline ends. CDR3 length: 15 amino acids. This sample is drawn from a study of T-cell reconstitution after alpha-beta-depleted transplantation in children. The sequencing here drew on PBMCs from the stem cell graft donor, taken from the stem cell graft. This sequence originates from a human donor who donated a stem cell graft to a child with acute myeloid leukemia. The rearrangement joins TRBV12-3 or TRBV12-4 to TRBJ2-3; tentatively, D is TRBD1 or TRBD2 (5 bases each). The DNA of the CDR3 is TGTGCCAGCAGCCCCGGGACCCCGGGCACAGATACGCAGTATTTT. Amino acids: CASSPGTPGTDTQYF.